The TCR beta chain under discussion was sequenced for a study of shared clonotypes between healthy human individuals. In the case of this clone: The antigen is unknown.

Trimming removed 3 bases from V and 0 bases from J, with 9 bases in between. Germline CDR1 is MDHEN and CDR2 is SYDVKM. This CDR3 contains 15 residues. TCRdb's table, derived via immunoSEQ multiplex PCR, lists solely in-frame clones and lacks some. Of around 1.9 million clones in the sample, 93% were seen once. Findings and caveats of the study: Few donors limited the genetic and exposure-history diversity represented. An effect of sequencing depth on clonotype sharing among donors was expected. Among the subsets, naive ones generally showed larger estimated richness than memory ones.

Naive CD8 cells comprised CD45RO-negative, CCR7-positively selected cells, excluding terminally differentiated effector memory CD45RA+ cells. The sample was naive CD8+ T cells from PBMCs. This receptor was identified in a man between 18 and 35 years old in good health. Some clones in this sample may be carry-over from other donors' samples. The chain joins TRBV28 to TRBJ1-5; no clear D. As DNA, the CDR3 is TGTGCCAGCAGTTTGGCAGGATATAGCAATCAGCCCCAGCATTTT. It codes for CASSLAGYSNQPQHF.